These 26 T cell receptor beta chains were all obtained from the same sample, sequenced in a study of T-cell reconstitution after alpha-beta-depleted transplantation in children. Preparation of the TCRbeta library involved a method that used unique molecular identifiers. TCRdb reprocessed the PCR reads via MiXCR and lists one record per CDR3 protein. The data hold 150,000 to 250,000 distinct CDR3 sequences, with 5.5% to 7% observed a single time. Sample: PBMCs, taken before TCRalphabeta/CD19-depleted stem cell transplant. These receptors all stem from a girl under two years old with combined immunodeficiency, due to receive a stem cell transplant.

This clonotype was seen ten or more times. The chain joins TRBV20-1 to TRBJ2-7; TRBD1 is a possible D gene (5 bases). Germline V gene lookup returns CDR1 DFQATT and CDR2 SNEGSKA (reference sequence). This CDR3 comprises 11 residues. CDR3 protein: CRGLGSYEQYF. The CDR3 DNA reads TGCAGGGGGCTAGGATCCTACGAGCAGTACTTC.

The table lists this clonotype with many counts. The CDR3 nucleotides are TGCAGCGCAGGGTCTAGCGGGAGGGCCTACAATGAGCAGTTCTTC. Protein product: CSAGSSGRAYNEQFF. The rearrangement joins TRBV29-1 to TRBJ2-1; 12 positions agree with TRBD2. Germline CDR1 reads SQVTM; CDR2 reads ANQGSEA. The CDR3 runs to 15 residues. With V trimmed by 7 bases and J by 2 bases, 6 bases remained unmatched.

This clonotype was detected many times. The rearrangement links TRBV6-2 or TRBV6-3 to TRBJ2-5; D may be TRBD2 (5 bases). Germline CDR1 is MNHEY and CDR2 is SVGEGT. V was shortened by 7 bases and J by 3 bases, with 12 bases between the two germline ends. The CDR3 length is 13 residues. The CDR3 nucleotides are TGTGCCAGCACCAGTTACGGGGAAGAGACCCAGTACTTC. Its translation: CASTSYGEETQYF.

This clonotype came up once. The chain links TRBV6-2 or TRBV6-3 to TRBJ2-7; 7 nucleotides agree with TRBD1. Germline values: CDR1 MNHEY, CDR2 SVGEGT. V was pared by 6 bases and J by 6 bases, with 11 bases of the junction left unmatched. CDR3 length equals 14 residues. The DNA of the CDR3 is TGTGCCAGCAGCAGCGGACAGGTTATTTCCGAGCAGTACTTC. Translation gives CASSSGQVISEQYF.

This clonotype was picked up many times. The chain joins TRBV13 to TRBJ2-5; D perhaps matches TRBD2 (6 bases). The CDR3 spans 16 residues. The germline V gene has CDR1 PRHDT and CDR2 FYEKMQ (reference sequence). With 1 base removed from V and 1 base from J, the gap between germline ends came to 13 bases. The CDR3 reads CASSLAQLALQETQYF. In nucleotides, the CDR3 is TGTGCCAGCAGCTTAGCCCAACTAGCCCTCCAAGAGACCCAGTACTTC.

In nucleotides, the CDR3 is TGTGCCAGCAGTACACAGACCGGGGAGCTGTTTTTT. Translating gives CASSTQTGELFF. The gene calls are TRBV12-3 or TRBV12-4 and TRBJ2-2; no definite D call. Deletions cut 5 bases from V and 5 bases from J, with 6 bases between. This CDR3 spans 12 amino acids.

The table lists this clonotype with many counts. In DNA, the CDR3 is TGCAGCGCTGCCTTCGGGGGGGTATCCTATGGCTACACCTTC. Its protein is CSAAFGGVSYGYTF. The chain carries TRBV29-1 and TRBJ1-2; D is possibly TRBD1 (5 bases). Trimming took off 7 bases at V and 4 bases at J, with 19 bases between the two ends. The CDR3 covers 14 residues. Germline CDR1 SQVTM, CDR2 ANQGSEA.

Details on this clonotype: A much larger clone is a single base away; this may be a read error. The CDR3 sequence: CASSESGRAYELYF. CDR3 DNA sequence: TGTGCCAGCAGTGAATCGGGCAGGGCTTATGAGCTGTACTTC. The chain carries TRBV28 and TRBJ2-7; D perhaps matches TRBD1 (5 bases). CDR3 length: 14 residues. Germline CDR1 reads MDHEN; CDR2 reads SYDVKM.

This clonotype showed up many times. This chain joins TRBV6-5 and TRBJ1-2; 7 bases fit TRBD1. CDR1 MNHEY and CDR2 SVGAGI come from the germline V gene. The V and J ends lost 0 bases and 4 bases, in that order; junction bases with no gene match: 5. The CDR3 spans 15 residues. The CDR3 DNA sequence: TGTGCCAGCAGTTACTCGCCCGGGACAGCCTATGGCTACACCTTC. Translation gives CASSYSPGTAYGYTF.

The V and J genes are TRBV29-1 and TRBJ1-3; D perhaps matches TRBD1 (5 bases). Trimming pared 8 bases from V and 7 bases from J, leaving 9 bases between. Looked up from germline, CDR1 is SQVTM and CDR2 is ANQGSEA. The CDR3 runs to 10 residues. DNA of the CDR3: TGCAGCCCTGGGGGGAACACCATATATTTT. As protein: CSPGGNTIYF.

This clonotype was seen many times. The chain has TRBV9 and TRBJ2-3; D is perhaps TRBD2 (6 bases). V gave up 3 bases and J gave up 8 bases, with 19 bases separating them. The CDR3 runs 15 residues. Germline CDR1 and CDR2: SGDLS and YYNGEE. CDR3 nucleotides: TGTGCCAGCAGCGACGGAGGGGCCGTCTACAGTACGCAGTATTTT. Protein sequence: CASSDGGAVYSTQYF.

This clonotype has ten or more counts. The chain employs TRBV29-1 and TRBJ2-7; 8 bases agree with TRBD2. The CDR3 is 13 residues long. Germline V lookup: CDR1 SQVTM, CDR2 ANQGSEA. J lost 4 bases, V lost 4 bases, and 6 bases had no gene match. DNA of the CDR3: TGCAGCGTTGTAGAGACTAGCGTTTACGAGCAGTACTTC. Encoded protein: CSVVETSVYEQYF.

Many counts were recorded for this clonotype. The chain joins TRBV3-1 to TRBJ2-3, with TRBD1 as a possible D gene (6 bases). The CDR3 extends over 16 amino acids. V was pared by 2 bases and J by 5 bases, with 17 bases between. Germline V gene data show CDR1 as LGHDT and CDR2 as YNNKEL (reference sequence). In DNA form, the CDR3 reads TGTGCCAGCAGCCAACAAGGACAGCCTGGTGGAGATACGCAGTATTTT. Amino acid sequence: CASSQQGQPGGDTQYF.

This clonotype was seen many times. The chain carries TRBV9 and TRBJ2-6, with 15 bases matching TRBD2. Unmatched junction bases numbered 7, after V lost 3 bases and J lost 0 bases. The CDR3 is 20 amino acids. Looked up from germline, CDR1 is SGDLS and CDR2 is YYNGEE. In DNA form, the CDR3 reads TGTGCCAGCAGCGAAGGGACTAGCGGGGGGAGACCCTCTGGGGCCAACGTCCTGACTTTC. This translates into CASSEGTSGGRPSGANVLTF.

This clonotype was seen many times. The V and J genes are TRBV9 and TRBJ2-1; weak D call: TRBD1 (6 bases). Trimming took 0 bases from V and 3 from J, leaving 13 bases between them. CDR1 is SGDLS, CDR2 YYNGEE, per germline. The CDR3 length is 16 residues. CDR3 bases: TGTGCCAGCAGCGTAGGTTCTGGGACAAACTACAATGAGCAGTTCTTC. Translated: CASSVGSGTNYNEQFF.

This clonotype was seen repeatedly, ten times or more. The chain carries TRBV20-1 and TRBJ2-7; perhaps TRBD2 as D (5 bases). V was clipped by 3 bases and J by 5 bases, with 14 bases between them. CDR1 and CDR2 from the germline V gene are DFQATT and SNEGSKA (reference sequence). This CDR3 region has 13 residues. Here the CDR3 reads CSARRTPRDEQYF. The CDR3 region has the DNA TGCAGTGCTAGGCGTACCCCGAGGGACGAGCAGTACTTC.

This clonotype was seen more than once but under ten times. V and J are TRBV9 and TRBJ2-7; D is undetermined. The germline CDR1 and CDR2 sequences are SGDLS and YYNGEE. This CDR3 region has 13 residues. Between the trimmed V and J ends, which lost 0 bases and 6 bases, there was a span of 10 bases. The DNA for the CDR3 is TGTGCCAGCAGCGTAGAGGCTGGGATCGAGCAGTACTTC. This gives the protein CASSVEAGIEQYF. Full variable domain (remainder filled in from reference TRBV9 and TRBJ2-7): DSGVTQTPKHLITATGQRVTLRCSPRSGDLSVYWYQQSLDQGLQFLIQYYNGEERAKGNILERFSAQQFPDLHSELNLSSLELGDSALYFCASSVEAGIEQYFGPGTRLTVT.

This clonotype occurred many times. V and J are TRBV12-3 or TRBV12-4 and TRBJ2-3, with D unclear. The CDR3 spans 12 residues. The V end was cut by 2 bases, the J end by 4 bases, with 4 bases between. The CDR3 region is CASSLNSDTQYF. The CDR3 DNA follows: TGTGCCAGCAGTTTAAACTCAGATACGCAGTATTTT.

This clonotype was detected many times. The chain has TRBV21-1 and TRBJ2-2. TRBV21-1 is termed a pseudogene. The CDR3 is made up of 17 amino acids. CDR3 DNA: TGTGCCAGTCACCATCGCATGACCAGGATGAACACCGGGGAGCTGTTTTTT. Translating it yields CASHHRMTRMNTGELFF.

Many counts were recorded for this clonotype. V usage is TRBV6-5 and J usage is TRBJ2-1; D is unclear. Germline CDR1 MNHEY, CDR2 SVGAGI. CDR3 length equals 14 residues. Trimming removed 2 bases at V and 7 bases at J, with 12 bases between. DNA for the CDR3: TGTGCCAGCAGTTACCCATCAACTAAGAATGAGCAGTTCTTC. Its translation: CASSYPSTKNEQFF.

This clonotype came up many times. The chain carries TRBV29-1 and TRBJ1-1; 9 bases are a match to TRBD1. CDR3 size: 14 residues. The V and J ends lost 4 bases and 1 base, in that order; junction bases with no gene match: 4. Germline CDR1 is SQVTM and CDR2 is ANQGSEA. CDR3 coding DNA: TGCAGCGTTGCCTTGACAGGGGGGAACACTGAAGCTTTCTTT. Amino acid sequence: CSVALTGGNTEAFF.

This clonotype was seen repeatedly, ten times or more. The gene calls are TRBV5-6 and TRBJ2-7, with D unclear. The V end was cut by 1 base, the J end by 4 bases, with 18 bases between. The CDR3 consists of 16 residues. Germline CDR1 and CDR2: SGHDT and YYEEEE. CDR3 region: CASSLNSHYPYYEQYF. The CDR3 region has the DNA TGTGCCAGCAGCTTGAACAGCCATTATCCGTATTACGAGCAGTACTTC.

V is TRBV28 and J is TRBJ1-5; TRBD1 matches 7 bases. Germline CDR1 is MDHEN and CDR2 is SYDVKM. The CDR3 runs 14 residues. J gave up 4 bases and V 4 bases, and 4 bases lay outside the gene matches. The CDR3 DNA follows: TGTGCCAGCAGTTCGCCAGGGGGGAATCAGCCCCAGCATTTT. Translation: CASSSPGGNQPQHF. Full variable domain (rest looked up from reference TRBV28 and TRBJ1-5): DVKVTQSSRYLVKRTGEKVFLECVQDMDHENMFWYRQDPGLGLRLIYFSYDVKMKEKGDIPEGYSVSREKKERFSLILESASTNQTSMYLCASSSPGGNQPQHFGDGTRLSIL.

A few counts support this clonotype. V gene TRBV28 combines with J gene TRBJ2-7, with TRBD2 matching over 8 bases. CDR3 length: 15 residues. In germline, CDR1 is MDHEN, CDR2 SYDVKM. V was clipped by 6 bases and J by 3 bases; unmatched bases: 10. The CDR3 sequence is CASRPGGVPFYEQYF. CDR3 coding DNA: TGTGCCAGCAGGCCCGGGGGGGTTCCCTTCTACGAGCAGTACTTC. Full variable domain (outside the CDR3, taken from reference TRBV28 and TRBJ2-7): DVKVTQSSRYLVKRTGEKVFLECVQDMDHENMFWYRQDPGLGLRLIYFSYDVKMKEKGDIPEGYSVSREKKERFSLILESASTNQTSMYLCASRPGGVPFYEQYFGPGTRLTVT.

At least ten counts were recorded for this clonotype. The chain couples TRBV29-1 to TRBJ2-7; D is unclear. Germline V gene sequence: CDR1 SQVTM, CDR2 ANQGSEA. Trimming shortened V by 5 bases and J by 5 bases, and 25 bases separated the two germline ends. CDR3 length: 16 residues. CDR3 region: CSVSPARPGIGNEQYF. CDR3 in DNA: TGCAGCGTTTCCCCTGCAAGGCCCGGAATTGGGAACGAGCAGTACTTC.

The rearrangement links TRBV7-9 to TRBJ2-7, with D perhaps TRBD2 (5 bases). Trimming took 4 bases from V and 4 from J, leaving 8 bases between them. Germline V CDR1 and CDR2: SEHNR, FQNEAQ (reference sequence). The CDR3 runs to 12 residues. CDR3 amino acids: CASSWRSYEQYF. CDR3 coding DNA: TGTGCCAGCAGCTGGAGGTCGTACGAGCAGTACTTC.